This TCR beta chain was documented in a study of T cells in Graves' hyperthyroidism and ophthalmopathy. Study results and caveats: Blood also held most thyroid clonotypes expanded beyond 0.001.

Comments on this clonotype: No antigen is known for it.

The investigators amplified TCR beta CDR3 regions from RNA transcripts. The HTBI primer set served for first-round RT-PCR of the TCR CDR3. TCRdb redid the calling of the multiplex PCR reads with MiXCR, one entry per CDR3 protein. The repertoire holds under 400,000 distinct CDR3 sequences, with around 18% as singletons. Germline V gene lookup returns CDR1 SGHAT and CDR2 FQNNGV. The ends were cut back, 6 bases at V and 2 bases at J, with 20 bases in the middle. The CDR3 runs to 16 residues. The genes are TRBV11-2 and TRBJ2-7; the D gene is possibly TRBD1 (6 bases). The sequence came from a middle-aged woman with Graves' ophthalmopathy. Input material: blood. The CDR3 region has the DNA TGTGCCAGCAGGCCCGCCCCCTCGACAGGAACCTACGAGCAGTACTTC. Translated, it gives CASRPAPSTGTYEQYF.